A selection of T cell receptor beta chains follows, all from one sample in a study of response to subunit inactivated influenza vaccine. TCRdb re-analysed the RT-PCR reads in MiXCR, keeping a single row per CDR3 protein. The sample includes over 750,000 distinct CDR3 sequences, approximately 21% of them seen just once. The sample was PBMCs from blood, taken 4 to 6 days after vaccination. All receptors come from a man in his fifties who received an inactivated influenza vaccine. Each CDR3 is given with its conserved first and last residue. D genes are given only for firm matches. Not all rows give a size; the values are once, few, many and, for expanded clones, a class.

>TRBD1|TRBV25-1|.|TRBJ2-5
CASSAGTGSTQYF
TGTGCCAGCAGTGCCGGGACAGGGTCCACCCAGTACTTC
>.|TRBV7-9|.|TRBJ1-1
CASSLELARSTEAFF
TGTGCCAGCAGCTTAGAATTGGCGCGTAGCACTGAAGCTTTCTTT
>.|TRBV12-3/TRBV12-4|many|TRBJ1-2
CASSGGYGYTF
TGTGCCAGCAGTGGGGGTTATGGCTACACCTTC
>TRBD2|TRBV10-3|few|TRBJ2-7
CAISAGTSEYEQYF
TGTGCCATCAGTGCCGGGACTAGCGAGTACGAGCAGTACTTC
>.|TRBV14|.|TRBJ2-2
CASSPATGTNTGELFF
TGTGCCAGCAGCCCAGCCACAGGGACGAACACCGGGGAGCTGTTTTTT
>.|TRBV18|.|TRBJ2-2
CASSPAFAANTGELFF
TGTGCCAGCTCACCAGCGTTTGCCGCTAACACCGGGGAGCTGTTTTTT
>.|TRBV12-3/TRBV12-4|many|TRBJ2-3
CASSLINRETDTQYF
TGTGCCAGCAGTTTAATTAACAGGGAGACAGATACGCAGTATTTT
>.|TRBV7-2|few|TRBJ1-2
CASSSTINYGYTF
TGTGCCAGCAGTTCAACAATCAACTATGGCTACACCTTC
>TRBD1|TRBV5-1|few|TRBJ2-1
CASSYSGTGIYEQFF
TGCGCCAGCAGCTATTCCGGGACAGGGATCTATGAGCAGTTCTTC
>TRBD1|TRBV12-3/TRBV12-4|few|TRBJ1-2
CASSLGDSYYGYTF
TGTGCCAGCAGTTTAGGGGACAGTTACTATGGCTACACCTTC
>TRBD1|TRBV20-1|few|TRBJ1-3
CSAEDRFYSGNTIYF
TGCAGTGCCGAGGACAGGTTCTACTCTGGAAACACCATATATTTT
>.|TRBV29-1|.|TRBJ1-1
CSVNLPFGADTEAFF
TGCAGCGTGAACCTCCCGTTCGGGGCGGACACTGAAGCTTTCTTT
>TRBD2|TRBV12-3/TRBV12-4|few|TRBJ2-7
CASSLAGGLFEQYF
TGTGCCAGCAGTCTAGCGGGAGGGCTTTTTGAGCAGTACTTC
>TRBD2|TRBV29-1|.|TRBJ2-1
CSVGAGGYNEQFF
TGCAGCGTTGGAGCGGGGGGCTACAATGAGCAGTTCTTC
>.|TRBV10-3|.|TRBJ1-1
CAISLGENTEAFF
TGTGCCATCTCATTAGGGGAGAACACTGAAGCTTTCTTT
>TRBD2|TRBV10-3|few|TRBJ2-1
CAISESGGPNEQFF
TGTGCCATCAGTGAGTCGGGAGGGCCGAATGAGCAGTTCTTC
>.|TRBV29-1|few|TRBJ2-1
CSVADARVSYNEQFF
TGCAGCGTTGCCGACGCGCGGGTGTCCTACAATGAGCAGTTCTTC
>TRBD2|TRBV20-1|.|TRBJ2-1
CSASATSGQNEQFF
TGCAGTGCTAGCGCGACTAGCGGCCAAAATGAGCAGTTCTTC
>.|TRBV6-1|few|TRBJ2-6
CASSVRHSGANVLTF
TGTGCCAGCAGTGTCAGGCACTCTGGGGCCAACGTCCTGACTTTC
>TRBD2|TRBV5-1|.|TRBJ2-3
CASSSGTSGKVDTQYF
TGCGCCAGCAGCTCCGGGACTAGCGGGAAGGTAGATACGCAGTATTTT
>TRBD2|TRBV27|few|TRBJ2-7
CASSRIGGSGSYEQYF
TGTGCCAGCAGCCGCATTGGAGGTAGCGGGAGTTACGAGCAGTACTTC
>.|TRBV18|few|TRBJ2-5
CASSPQRAKETQYF
TGTGCCAGCTCACCGCAGCGGGCCAAGGAGACCCAGTACTTC
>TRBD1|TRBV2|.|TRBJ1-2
CASSTGTGESYGYTF
TGTGCCAGCAGTACCGGGACAGGGGAATCATATGGCTACACCTTC
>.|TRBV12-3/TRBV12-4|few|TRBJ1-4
CASSLLVNEKLFF
TGTGCCAGCAGTTTATTGGTTAATGAAAAACTGTTTTTT
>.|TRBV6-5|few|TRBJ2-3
CASSYVGVPSPDTQYF
TGTGCCAGCAGTTACGTCGGGGTGCCCAGTCCAGATACGCAGTATTTT
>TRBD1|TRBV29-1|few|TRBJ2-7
CSVVDRGRIGVHEQYF
TGCAGCGTTGTAGACAGGGGGCGCATCGGGGTCCACGAGCAGTACTTC
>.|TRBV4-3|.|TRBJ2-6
CASSQDLIFYQGSGANVLTF
TGCGCCAGCAGCCAAGATCTTATTTTTTATCAGGGATCTGGGGCCAACGTCCTGACTTTC
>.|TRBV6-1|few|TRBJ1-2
CASSEADSYGYTF
TGTGCCAGCAGTGAAGCTGATAGCTATGGCTACACCTTC
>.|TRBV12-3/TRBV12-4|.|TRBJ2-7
CASSLARFRGYEQYF
TGTGCCAGCAGTTTAGCGCGGTTCAGGGGCTACGAGCAGTACTTC
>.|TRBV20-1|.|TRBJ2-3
CSARDIPPGDTQYF
TGCAGTGCTAGAGATATCCCTCCGGGAGATACGCAGTATTTT
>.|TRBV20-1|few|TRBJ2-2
CSAPEFGTGELFF
TGCAGTGCCCCGGAGTTCGGCACCGGGGAGCTGTTTTTT
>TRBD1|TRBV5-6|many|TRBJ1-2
CASSLKTGGSYGYTF
TGTGCCAGCAGCCTAAAGACAGGGGGAAGCTATGGCTACACCTTC
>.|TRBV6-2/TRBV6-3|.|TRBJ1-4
CASSPGIPREKLFF
TGTGCCAGCAGCCCCGGGATCCCGCGGGAAAAACTGTTTTTT
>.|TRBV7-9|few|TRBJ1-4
CASSSHEKLFF
TGTGCCAGCAGCTCTCATGAAAAACTGTTTTTT
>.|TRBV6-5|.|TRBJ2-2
CASSLTQGWGELFF
TGTGCCAGCAGTTTGACCCAAGGTTGGGGGGAGCTGTTTTTT
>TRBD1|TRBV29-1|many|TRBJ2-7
CSVGTGYEQYF
TGCAGCGTTGGGACAGGCTACGAGCAGTACTTC
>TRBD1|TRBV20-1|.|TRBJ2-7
CSARSRTGIDEQYF
TGCAGTGCTAGATCCAGGACAGGGATCGACGAGCAGTACTTC
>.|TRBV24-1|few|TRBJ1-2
CATSAGNGYTF
TGTGCCACCAGTGCGGGGAATGGCTACACCTTC
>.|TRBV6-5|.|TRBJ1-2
CASSYGTASGYTF
TGTGCCAGCAGTTACGGGACCGCTAGTGGCTACACCTTC
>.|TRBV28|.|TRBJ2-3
CASSFSWGGGTDTQYF
TGTGCCAGCAGTTTTTCTTGGGGCGGGGGCACAGATACGCAGTATTTT
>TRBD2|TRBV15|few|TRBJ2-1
CATSRGLAGDDEQFF
TGTGCCACCAGCAGGGGACTAGCGGGCGACGATGAGCAGTTCTTC
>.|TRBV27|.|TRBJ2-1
CASGTSYNEQFF
TGTGCCAGCGGGACTTCCTACAATGAGCAGTTCTTC
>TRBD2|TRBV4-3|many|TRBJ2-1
CASSQEPTLAGGHNEQFF
TGCGCCAGCAGCCAAGAACCAACCCTAGCGGGGGGTCACAATGAGCAGTTCTTC
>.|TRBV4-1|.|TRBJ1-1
CASSQDHPRSTEAFF
TGCGCCAGCAGCCAAGATCACCCACGGAGTACTGAAGCTTTCTTT
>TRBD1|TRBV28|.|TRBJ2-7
CASSRGQGATFTYEQYF
TGTGCCAGCAGTAGGGGACAGGGGGCTACCTTTACCTACGAGCAGTACTTC
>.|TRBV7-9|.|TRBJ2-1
CASSLAPPVPYNEQFF
TGTGCCAGCAGCTTAGCGCCCCCCGTACCTTACAATGAGCAGTTCTTC
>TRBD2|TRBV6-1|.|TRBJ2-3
CASSLGLAGVNTQYF
TGTGCCAGCAGCCTGGGACTAGCGGGAGTAAATACGCAGTATTTT
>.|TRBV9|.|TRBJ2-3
CASSVIGDTQYF
TGTGCCAGCAGCGTAATCGGTGATACGCAGTATTTT
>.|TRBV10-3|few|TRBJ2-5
CAIRAQETQYF
TGTGCCATCAGGGCGCAAGAGACCCAGTACTTC
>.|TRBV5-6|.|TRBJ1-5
CASSWGGALSNQPQHF
TGTGCCAGCAGCTGGGGTGGGGCGCTGAGCAATCAGCCCCAGCATTTT
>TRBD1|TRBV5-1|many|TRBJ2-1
CASSWGQGNEQFF
TGCGCCAGCAGCTGGGGACAGGGCAATGAGCAGTTCTTC
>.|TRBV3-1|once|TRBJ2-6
CARTRGALLSGANVLTF
TGTGCCCGCACACGGGGGGCCCTTCTCTCTGGGGCCAACGTCCTGACTTTC
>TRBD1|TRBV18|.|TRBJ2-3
CASSLRQGQDTQYF
TGTGCCAGCTCACTCCGACAGGGGCAAGATACGCAGTATTTT
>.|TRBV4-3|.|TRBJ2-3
CASSQDPLRAGRSDTQYF
TGCGCCAGCAGCCAAGATCCCCTCCGGGCGGGACGATCAGATACGCAGTATTTT
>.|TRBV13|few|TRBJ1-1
CASSTKEGDKRGRFF
TGTGCCAGCAGCACAAAAGAGGGGGACAAGCGCGGACGCTTCTTT
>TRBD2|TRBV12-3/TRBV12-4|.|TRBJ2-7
CASSSRLARSYEQYF
TGTGCCAGCAGTTCCCGACTAGCGCGCTCCTACGAGCAGTACTTC
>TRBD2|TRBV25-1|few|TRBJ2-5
CASSDPLGGKGETQYF
TGTGCCAGCAGTGACCCCCTCGGGGGGAAAGGAGAGACCCAGTACTTC